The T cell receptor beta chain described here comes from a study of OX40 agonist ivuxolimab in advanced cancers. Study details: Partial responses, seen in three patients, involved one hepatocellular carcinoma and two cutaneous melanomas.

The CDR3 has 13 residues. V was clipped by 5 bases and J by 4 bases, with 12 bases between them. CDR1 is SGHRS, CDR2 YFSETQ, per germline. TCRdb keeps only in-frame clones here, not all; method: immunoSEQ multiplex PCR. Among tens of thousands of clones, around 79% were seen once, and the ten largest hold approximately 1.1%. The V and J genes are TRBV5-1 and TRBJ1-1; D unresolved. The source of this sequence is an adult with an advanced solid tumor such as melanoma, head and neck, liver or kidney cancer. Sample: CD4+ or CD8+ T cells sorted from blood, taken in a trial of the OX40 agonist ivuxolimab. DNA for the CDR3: TGCGCCAGCAGTAGGGAGGATGGCACTGAAGCTTTCTTT. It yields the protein CASSREDGTEAFF.